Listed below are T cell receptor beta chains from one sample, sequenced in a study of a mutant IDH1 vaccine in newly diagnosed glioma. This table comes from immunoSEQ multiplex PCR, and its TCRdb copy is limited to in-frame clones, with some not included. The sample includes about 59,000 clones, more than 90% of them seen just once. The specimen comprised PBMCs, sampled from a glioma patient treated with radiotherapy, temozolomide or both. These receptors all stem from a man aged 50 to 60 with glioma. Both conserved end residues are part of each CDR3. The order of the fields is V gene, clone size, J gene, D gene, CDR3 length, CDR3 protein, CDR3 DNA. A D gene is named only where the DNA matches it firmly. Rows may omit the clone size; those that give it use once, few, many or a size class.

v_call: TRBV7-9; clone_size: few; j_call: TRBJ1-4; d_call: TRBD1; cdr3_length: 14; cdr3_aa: CASSWRQGEEKLFF; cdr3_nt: TGTGCCAGCAGCTGGCGGCAGGGGGAGGAAAAACTGTTTTTT
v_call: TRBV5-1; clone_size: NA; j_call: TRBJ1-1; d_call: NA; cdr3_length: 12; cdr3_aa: CASGNVNTEAFF; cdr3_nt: TGCGCCAGCGGGAATGTTAACACTGAAGCTTTCTTT
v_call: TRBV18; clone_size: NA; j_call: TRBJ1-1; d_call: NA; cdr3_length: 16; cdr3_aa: CASSPPGSWGNTEAFF; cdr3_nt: TGTGCCAGCTCACCACCGGGGAGTTGGGGGAACACTGAAGCTTTCTTT
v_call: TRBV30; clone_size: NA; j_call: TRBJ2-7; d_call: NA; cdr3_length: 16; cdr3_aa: CAWSVLWARKAGEQYF; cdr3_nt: TGTGCCTGGAGTGTACTGTGGGCTAGAAAGGCTGGCGAGCAGTACTTC
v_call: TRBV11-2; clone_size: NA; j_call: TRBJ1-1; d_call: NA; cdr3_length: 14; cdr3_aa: CASRLKGGDTEAFF; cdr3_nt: TGTGCCAGCAGGCTTAAAGGGGGAGACACTGAAGCTTTCTTT
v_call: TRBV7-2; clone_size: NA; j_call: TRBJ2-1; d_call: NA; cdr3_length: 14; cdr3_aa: CASITGLSSNEQFF; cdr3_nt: TGTGCCAGCATAACTGGTTTGAGCTCGAATGAGCAGTTCTTC
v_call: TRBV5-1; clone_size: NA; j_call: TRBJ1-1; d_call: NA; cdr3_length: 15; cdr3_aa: CASSFTRPTNTEAFF; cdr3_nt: TGCGCCAGCAGCTTTACCAGGCCTACGAACACTGAAGCTTTCTTT
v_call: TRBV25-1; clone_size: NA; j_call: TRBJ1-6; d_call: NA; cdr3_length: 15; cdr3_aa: CASSEAGTARSPLHF; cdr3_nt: TGTGCCAGCAGTGAGGCCGGGACCGCTAGATCACCCCTCCACTTT
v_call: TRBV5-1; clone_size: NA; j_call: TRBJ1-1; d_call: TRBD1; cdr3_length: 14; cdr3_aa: CASSRTGGNTEAFF; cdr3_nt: TGCGCCAGCAGCCGGACAGGGGGGAACACTGAAGCTTTCTTT
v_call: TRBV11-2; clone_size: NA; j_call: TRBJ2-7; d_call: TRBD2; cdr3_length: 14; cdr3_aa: CASGRERGIYEQYF; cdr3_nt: TGTGCCAGCGGTCGCGAGCGGGGGATCTACGAGCAGTACTTC
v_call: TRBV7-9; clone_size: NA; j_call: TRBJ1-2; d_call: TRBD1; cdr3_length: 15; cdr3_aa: CASSFRETGVYGYTF; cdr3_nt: TGTGCCAGCAGCTTCCGAGAAACAGGGGTATATGGCTACACCTTC
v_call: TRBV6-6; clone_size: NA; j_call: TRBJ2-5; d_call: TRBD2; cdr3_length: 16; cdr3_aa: CASSYVSGGPQETQYF; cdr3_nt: TGTGCCAGCAGTTACGTAAGCGGGGGGCCCCAGGAGACCCAGTACTTC
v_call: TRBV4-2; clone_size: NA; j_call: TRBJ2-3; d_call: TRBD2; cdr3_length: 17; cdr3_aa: CASSQDSRAGATDTQYF; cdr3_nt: TGTGCCAGCAGCCAAGATTCGAGAGCGGGAGCCACAGATACGCAGTATTTT
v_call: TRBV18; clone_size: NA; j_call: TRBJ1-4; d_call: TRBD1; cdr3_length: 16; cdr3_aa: CASSPLGQEGREKLFF; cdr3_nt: TGTGCCAGCTCACCACTTGGACAGGAAGGACGAGAAAAACTGTTTTTT
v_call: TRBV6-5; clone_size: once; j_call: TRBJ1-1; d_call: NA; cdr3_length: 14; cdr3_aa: CASSYSSPNTEAFF; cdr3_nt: TGTGCCAGCAGTTACTCCTCGCCGAACACTGAAGCTTTCTTT
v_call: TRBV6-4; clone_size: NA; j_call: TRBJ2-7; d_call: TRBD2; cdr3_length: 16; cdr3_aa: CASSVPTSGSEDEQYF; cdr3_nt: TGTGCCAGCAGTGTTCCGACTAGCGGGAGTGAGGACGAGCAGTACTTC
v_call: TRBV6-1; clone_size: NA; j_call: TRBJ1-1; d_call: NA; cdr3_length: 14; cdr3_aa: CASSAGVMNTEAFF; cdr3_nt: TGTGCCAGCAGTGCGGGGGTGATGAACACTGAAGCTTTCTTT
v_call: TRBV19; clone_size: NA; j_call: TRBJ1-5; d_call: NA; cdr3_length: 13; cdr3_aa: CASSGQFNQPQHF; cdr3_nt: TGTGCCAGTAGTGGACAATTCAATCAGCCCCAGCATTTT
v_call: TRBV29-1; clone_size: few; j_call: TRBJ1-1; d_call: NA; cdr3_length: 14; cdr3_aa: CSVEDAPGHTEAFF; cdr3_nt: TGCAGCGTTGAAGATGCGCCAGGGCACACTGAAGCTTTCTTT
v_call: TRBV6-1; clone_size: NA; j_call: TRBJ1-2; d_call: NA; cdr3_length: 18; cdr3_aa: CASSEWEGQGNRGYGYTF; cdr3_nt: TGTGCCAGCAGTGAGTGGGAAGGGCAGGGCAACCGCGGCTATGGCTACACCTTC
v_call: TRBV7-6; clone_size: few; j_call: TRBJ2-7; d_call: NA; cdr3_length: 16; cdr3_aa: CASSLGPAAGEGEQYF; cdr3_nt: TGTGCCAGCAGCTTAGGTCCCGCGGCAGGGGAGGGCGAGCAGTACTTC
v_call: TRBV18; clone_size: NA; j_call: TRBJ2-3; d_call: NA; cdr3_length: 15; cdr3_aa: CASSADRTYTDTQYF; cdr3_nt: TGTGCCAGCTCAGCTGACAGGACCTACACAGATACGCAGTATTTT